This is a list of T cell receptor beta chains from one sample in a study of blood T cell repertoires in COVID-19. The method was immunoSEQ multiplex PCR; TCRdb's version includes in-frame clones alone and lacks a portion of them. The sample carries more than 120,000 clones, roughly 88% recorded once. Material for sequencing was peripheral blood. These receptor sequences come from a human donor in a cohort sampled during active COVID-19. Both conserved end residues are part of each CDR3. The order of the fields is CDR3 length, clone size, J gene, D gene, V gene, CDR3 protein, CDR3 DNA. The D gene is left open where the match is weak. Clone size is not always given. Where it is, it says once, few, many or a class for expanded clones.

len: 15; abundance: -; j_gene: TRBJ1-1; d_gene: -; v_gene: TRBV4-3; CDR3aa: CASSQYRYLNTEAFF; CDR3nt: TGCGCCAGCAGCCAATACAGGTATTTGAACACTGAAGCTTTCTTT
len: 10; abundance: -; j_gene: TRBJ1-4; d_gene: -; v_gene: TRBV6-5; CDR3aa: CASRELKLFF; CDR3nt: TGTGCCAGCCGCGAACTAAAACTGTTTTTT
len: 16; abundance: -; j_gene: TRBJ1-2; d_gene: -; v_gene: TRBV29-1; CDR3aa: CSVATLSGVTNYGYTF; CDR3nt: TGCAGCGTCGCCACCCTATCAGGGGTTACTAACTATGGCTACACCTTC
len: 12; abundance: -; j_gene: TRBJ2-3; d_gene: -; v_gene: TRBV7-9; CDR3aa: CASSREGDTQYF; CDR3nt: TGTGCCAGCAGCCGAGAGGGAGATACGCAGTATTTT
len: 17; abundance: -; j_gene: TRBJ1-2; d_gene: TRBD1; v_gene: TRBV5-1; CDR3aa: CASSTLGGQGTDYGYTF; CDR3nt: TGCGCCAGCAGCACTTTGGGTGGACAGGGGACGGACTATGGCTACACCTTC
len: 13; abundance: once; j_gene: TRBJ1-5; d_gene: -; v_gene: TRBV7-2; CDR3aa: CASSSRRDQPQHF; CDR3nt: TGTGCCAGCAGCTCCCGCCGGGATCAGCCCCAGCATTTT
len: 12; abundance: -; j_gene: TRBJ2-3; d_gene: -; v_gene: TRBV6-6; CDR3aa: CASSSSTDTQYF; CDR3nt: TGTGCCAGCAGTTCTAGCACAGATACGCAGTATTTT
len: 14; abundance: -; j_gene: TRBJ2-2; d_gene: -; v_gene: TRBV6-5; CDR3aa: CASSSGHLTGELFF; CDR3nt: TGTGCCAGCAGTTCGGGACATCTCACCGGGGAGCTGTTTTTT
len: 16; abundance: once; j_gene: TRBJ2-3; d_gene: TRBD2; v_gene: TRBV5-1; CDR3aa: CASSLLAGGSTDTQYF; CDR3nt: TGCGCCAGCAGCTTATTGGCGGGGGGGAGCACAGATACGCAGTATTTT
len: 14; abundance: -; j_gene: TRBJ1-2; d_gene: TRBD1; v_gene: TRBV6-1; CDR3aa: CASSDPGQGYGYTF; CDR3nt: TGTGCCAGCAGTGATCCTGGACAGGGGTATGGCTACACCTTC
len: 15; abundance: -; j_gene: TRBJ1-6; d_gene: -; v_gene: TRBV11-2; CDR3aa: CASSRGGPYNSPLHF; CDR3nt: TGTGCCAGCAGCCGCGGCGGTCCTTATAATTCACCCCTCCACTTT
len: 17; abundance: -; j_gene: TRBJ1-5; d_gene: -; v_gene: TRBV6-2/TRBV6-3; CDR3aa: CASSYSKGRGGNQPQHF; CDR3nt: TGTGCCAGCAGTTACTCGAAGGGCAGGGGCGGCAATCAGCCCCAGCATTTT
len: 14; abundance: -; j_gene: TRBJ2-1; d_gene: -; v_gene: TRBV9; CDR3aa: CASSVMPNGNEQFF; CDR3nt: TGTGCCAGCAGCGTTATGCCTAATGGCAATGAGCAGTTCTTC
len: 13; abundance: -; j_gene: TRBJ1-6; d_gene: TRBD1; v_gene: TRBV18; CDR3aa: CASSSGTGSPLHF; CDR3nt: TGTGCCAGCTCCTCCGGGACAGGATCACCCCTCCACTTT
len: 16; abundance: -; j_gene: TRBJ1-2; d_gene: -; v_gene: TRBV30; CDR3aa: CAQQVRSLRRNYGYTF; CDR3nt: TGTGCCCAACAGGTTCGATCATTGCGCCGTAACTATGGCTACACCTTC
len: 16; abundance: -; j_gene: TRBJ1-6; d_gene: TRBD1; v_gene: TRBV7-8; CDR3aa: CASSTLTGPGISPLHF; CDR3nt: TGTGCCAGCAGCACTTTGACAGGGCCTGGGATTTCACCCCTCCACTTT
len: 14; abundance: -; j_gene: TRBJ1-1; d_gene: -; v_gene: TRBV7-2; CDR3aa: CASSFAGLNTEAFF; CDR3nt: TGTGCCAGCAGCTTCGCGGGCCTGAACACTGAAGCTTTCTTT
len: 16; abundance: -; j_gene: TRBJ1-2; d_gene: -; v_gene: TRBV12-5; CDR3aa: CASGLSRNRQNYGYTF; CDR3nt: TGTGCTAGTGGTTTGAGTCGAAACAGACAGAACTATGGCTACACCTTC
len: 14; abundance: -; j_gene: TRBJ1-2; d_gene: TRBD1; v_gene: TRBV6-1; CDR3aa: CASSEWDSLYGYTF; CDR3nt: TGTGCCAGCAGTGAATGGGACAGCCTCTATGGCTACACCTTC
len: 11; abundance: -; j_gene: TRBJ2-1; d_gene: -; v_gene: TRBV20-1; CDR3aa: CSALLINEQFF; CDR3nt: TGCAGTGCTCTACTAATCAATGAGCAGTTCTTC
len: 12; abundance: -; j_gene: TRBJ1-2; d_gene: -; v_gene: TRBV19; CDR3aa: CASRRQEAGYTF; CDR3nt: TGTGCCAGTAGACGGCAGGAGGCTGGCTACACCTTC
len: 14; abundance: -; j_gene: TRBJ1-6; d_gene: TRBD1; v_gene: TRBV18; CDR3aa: CASSPGRTGSPLHF; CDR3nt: TGTGCCAGCTCACCTGGCCGGACAGGCTCACCCCTCCACTTT
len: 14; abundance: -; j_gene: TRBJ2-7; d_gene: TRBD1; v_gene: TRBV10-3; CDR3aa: CAIRPGQGQREQYF; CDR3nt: TGTGCCATCAGACCCGGACAGGGACAAAGAGAGCAGTACTTC
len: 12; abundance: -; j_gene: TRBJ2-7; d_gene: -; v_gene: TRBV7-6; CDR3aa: CASSLDRDEQYF; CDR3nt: TGTGCCAGCAGCTTAGACAGGGACGAGCAGTACTTC
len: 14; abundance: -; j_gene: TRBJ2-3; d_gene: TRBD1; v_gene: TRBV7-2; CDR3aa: CASSSRTGSNTQYF; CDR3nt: TGTGCCAGCAGCTCCCGGACAGGCTCGAATACGCAGTATTTT
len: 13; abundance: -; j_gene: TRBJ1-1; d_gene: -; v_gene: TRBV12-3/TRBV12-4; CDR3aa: CASSLRENTEAFF; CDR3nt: TGTGCCAGCAGTCTCAGGGAAAACACTGAAGCTTTCTTT
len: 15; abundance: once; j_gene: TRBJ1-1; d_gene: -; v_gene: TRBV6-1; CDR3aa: CASSEALPGSTEAFF; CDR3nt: TGTGCCAGCAGTGAAGCGCTCCCAGGGTCGACTGAAGCTTTCTTT
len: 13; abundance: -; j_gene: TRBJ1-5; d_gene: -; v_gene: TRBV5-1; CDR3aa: CASSLRGNQPQHF; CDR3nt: TGCGCCAGCAGCTTGCGAGGGAATCAGCCCCAGCATTTT
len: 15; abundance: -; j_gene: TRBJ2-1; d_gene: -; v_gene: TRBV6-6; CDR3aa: CASSMTGSSYNEQFF; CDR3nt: TGTGCCAGCAGTATGACGGGGAGCTCCTACAATGAGCAGTTCTTC
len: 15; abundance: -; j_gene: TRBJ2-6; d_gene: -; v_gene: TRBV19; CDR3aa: CASSPTASGANVLTF; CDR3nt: TGTGCCAGTAGTCCTACAGCCTCTGGGGCCAACGTCCTGACTTTC
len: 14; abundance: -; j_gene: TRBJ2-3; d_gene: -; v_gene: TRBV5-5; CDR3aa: CASSPLDTTDTQYF; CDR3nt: TGTGCCAGCAGTCCTCTCGACACAACGGATACGCAGTATTTT
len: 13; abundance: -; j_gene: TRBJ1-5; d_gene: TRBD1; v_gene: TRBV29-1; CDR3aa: CSVSDREGQPQHF; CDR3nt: TGCAGCGTTTCGGACAGGGAAGGTCAGCCCCAGCATTTT
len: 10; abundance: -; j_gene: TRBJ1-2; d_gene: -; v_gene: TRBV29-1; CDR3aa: CSVTGNGYTF; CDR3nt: TGCAGCGTTACAGGGAATGGCTACACCTTC
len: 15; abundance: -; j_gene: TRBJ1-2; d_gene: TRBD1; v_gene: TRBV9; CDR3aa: CASSPRTGEVYGYTF; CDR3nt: TGTGCCAGCAGCCCCCGGACAGGGGAGGTCTATGGCTACACCTTC
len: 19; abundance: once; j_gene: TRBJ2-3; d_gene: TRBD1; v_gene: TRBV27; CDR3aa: CASSLLGTGDSGGPKSQYF; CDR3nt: TGTGCCAGCAGTTTGTTGGGGACAGGGGATAGTGGGGGGCCCAAGTCGCAGTATTTT
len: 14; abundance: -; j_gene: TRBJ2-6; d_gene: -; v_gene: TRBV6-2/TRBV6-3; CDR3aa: CASSTGLGANVLTF; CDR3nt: TGTGCCAGCAGTACCGGTCTGGGGGCCAACGTCCTGACTTTC
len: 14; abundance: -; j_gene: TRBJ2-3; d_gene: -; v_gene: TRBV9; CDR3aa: CASSSDGFTDTQYF; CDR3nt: TGTGCCAGCAGCTCCGACGGGTTCACAGATACGCAGTATTTT
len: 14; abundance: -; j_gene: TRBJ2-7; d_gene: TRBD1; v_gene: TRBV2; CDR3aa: CASTTGTESYEQYF; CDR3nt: TGTGCCAGCACCACCGGGACAGAGTCCTACGAGCAGTACTTC
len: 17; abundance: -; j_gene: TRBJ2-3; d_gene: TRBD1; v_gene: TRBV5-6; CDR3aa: CASSLSRTGGPTDTQYF; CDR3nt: TGTGCCAGCAGCTTGTCCAGGACAGGGGGACCCACAGATACGCAGTATTTT
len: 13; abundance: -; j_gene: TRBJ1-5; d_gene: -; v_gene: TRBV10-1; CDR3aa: CASNREGVWPQHF; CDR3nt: TGCGCCAGCAACCGGGAAGGCGTATGGCCCCAGCATTTT
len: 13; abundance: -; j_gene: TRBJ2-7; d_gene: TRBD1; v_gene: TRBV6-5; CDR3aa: CASRTGNSYEQYF; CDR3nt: TGTGCCAGCAGGACAGGGAACTCCTACGAGCAGTACTTC
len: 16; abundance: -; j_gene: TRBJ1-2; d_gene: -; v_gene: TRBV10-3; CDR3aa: CAISDGTQAAGYGYTF; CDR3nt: TGTGCCATCAGTGACGGGACACAAGCCGCCGGTTATGGCTACACCTTC
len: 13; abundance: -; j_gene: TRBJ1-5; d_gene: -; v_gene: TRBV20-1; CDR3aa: CSASPTENQPQHF; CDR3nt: TGCAGTGCTAGTCCCACAGAGAATCAGCCCCAGCATTTT
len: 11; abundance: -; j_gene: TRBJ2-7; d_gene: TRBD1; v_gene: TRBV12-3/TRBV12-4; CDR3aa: CASTDRGEQYF; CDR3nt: TGTGCCAGCACCGACAGGGGCGAGCAGTACTTC
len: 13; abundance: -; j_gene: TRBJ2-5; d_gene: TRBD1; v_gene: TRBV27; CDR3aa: CASARGRKETQYF; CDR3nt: TGTGCCAGCGCCAGGGGGCGGAAAGAGACCCAGTACTTC
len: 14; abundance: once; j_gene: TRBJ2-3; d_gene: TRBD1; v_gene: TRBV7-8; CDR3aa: CASSYRGLVDTQYF; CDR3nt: TGTGCCAGCAGCTACAGGGGGCTTGTAGATACGCAGTATTTT
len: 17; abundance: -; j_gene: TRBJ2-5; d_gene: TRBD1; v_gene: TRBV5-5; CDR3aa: CASSPGQGAPRPETQYF; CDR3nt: TGTGCCAGCAGCCCAGGACAGGGGGCCCCCAGGCCGGAGACCCAGTACTTC
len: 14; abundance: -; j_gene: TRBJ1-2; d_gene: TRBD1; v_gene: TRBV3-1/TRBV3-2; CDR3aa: CASSSWTGDYGYTF; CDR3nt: TGTGCCAGCAGCTCCTGGACAGGGGACTATGGCTACACCTTC
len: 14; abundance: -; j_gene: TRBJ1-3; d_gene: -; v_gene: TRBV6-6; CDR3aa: CASSYSRGSGTIYF; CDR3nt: TGTGCCAGCAGTTACTCGCGGGGAAGTGGTACCATATATTTT
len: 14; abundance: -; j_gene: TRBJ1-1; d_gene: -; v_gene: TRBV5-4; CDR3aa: CASSLVGSNTEAFF; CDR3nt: TGTGCCAGCAGCTTAGTCGGGTCAAACACTGAAGCTTTCTTT
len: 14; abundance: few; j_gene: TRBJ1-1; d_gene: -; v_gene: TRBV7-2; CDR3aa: CASSADRRRTEAFF; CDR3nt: TGTGCCAGCAGCGCTGACAGGAGGAGGACTGAAGCTTTCTTT
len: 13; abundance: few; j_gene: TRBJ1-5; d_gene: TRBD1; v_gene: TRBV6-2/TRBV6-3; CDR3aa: CASSLQGDQPQHF; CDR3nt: TGTGCCAGCAGCCTCCAGGGGGATCAGCCCCAGCATTTT
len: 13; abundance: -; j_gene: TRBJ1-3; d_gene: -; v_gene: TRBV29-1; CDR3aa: CSVVMDSRNTIYF; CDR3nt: TGCAGCGTTGTAATGGACAGTCGAAACACCATATATTTT
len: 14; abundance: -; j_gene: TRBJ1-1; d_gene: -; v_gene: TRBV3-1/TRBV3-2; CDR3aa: CASSPSGRNTEAFF; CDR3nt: TGTGCCAGCAGCCCATCGGGGAGGAACACTGAAGCTTTCTTT
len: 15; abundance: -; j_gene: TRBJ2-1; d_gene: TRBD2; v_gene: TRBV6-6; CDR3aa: CASSLLAGSYNEQFF; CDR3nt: TGTGCCAGCAGCTTGCTAGCGGGCTCCTACAATGAGCAGTTCTTC
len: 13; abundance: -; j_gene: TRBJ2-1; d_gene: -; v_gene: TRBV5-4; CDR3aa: CASSASAYNEQFF; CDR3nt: TGTGCCAGCAGCGCGTCCGCCTACAATGAGCAGTTCTTC